These T cell receptor beta chains were read from a single sample in a study of cytomegalovirus exposure and HLA in healthy donors. Profiling relied on immunoSEQ multiplex PCR, and the TCRdb table lists in-frame clones only, not all of them. The sample lists 150,000 to 200,000 clones; around 80% were seen once. Sequenced material: PBMCs. The receptors were sampled from a man aged 30 to 39 in good health and CMV-seronegative. Each CDR3 is given with its conserved first and last residue.

v_call: TRBV18
cdr3_aa: CASSPGQVSYEQYF

v_call: TRBV19
cdr3_aa: CASSIGGQSNQPQHF

v_call: TRBV4-2
cdr3_aa: CASSQAQGQDIYEQYF

v_call: TRBV6-5
cdr3_aa: CASRGGQGHGYTF

v_call: TRBV6-5
cdr3_aa: CASSYWTGGTEAFF

v_call: TRBV7-8
cdr3_aa: CASRAAGREGSYNEQFF

v_call: TRBV7-2
cdr3_aa: CASSLADRIGKLFF

v_call: TRBV5-5
cdr3_aa: CASSLAVNTEAFF

v_call: TRBV4-1
cdr3_aa: CASSQSPSSYNEQFF

v_call: TRBV5-6
cdr3_aa: CASSPDRSWANEKLFF

v_call: TRBV14
cdr3_aa: CASTGTSGRQFF

v_call: TRBV27
cdr3_aa: CASSPWGGGTYEQYF

v_call: TRBV6-5
cdr3_aa: CASSRRGYEQYF

v_call: TRBV19
cdr3_aa: CASTVRSTGELFF

v_call: TRBV2
cdr3_aa: CASSGRFSYNEQFF

v_call: TRBV27
cdr3_aa: CASSWTSGTWSSYNEQFF

v_call: TRBV10-3
cdr3_aa: CAISQDRGPGNTIYF

v_call: TRBV2
cdr3_aa: CASSNEQGQQETQYF

v_call: TRBV7-9
cdr3_aa: CASSVTGTGQDDNEQFF

v_call: TRBV2
cdr3_aa: CASSELRGLGYGYTF

v_call: TRBV6-1
cdr3_aa: CASTSSYGSTEAFF

v_call: TRBV10-1
cdr3_aa: CASSESRGIGDTQYF

v_call: TRBV5-5
cdr3_aa: CASSLGELGYEQYF

v_call: TRBV2
cdr3_aa: CASTGANQPQHF

v_call: TRBV11-2
cdr3_aa: CASSRGNTGELFF

v_call: TRBV9
cdr3_aa: CASSVERWESNEQFF

v_call: TRBV7-3
cdr3_aa: CASSLGLAGLPYEQFF

v_call: TRBV6-6
cdr3_aa: CASSYSRQGYEQYF

v_call: TRBV2
cdr3_aa: CASSYAAGKNEKLFF

v_call: TRBV18
cdr3_aa: CASSDRSITEAFF

v_call: TRBV6-4
cdr3_aa: CASSDRTGDTGELFF

v_call: TRBV27
cdr3_aa: CASSPLDRGFTGELFF

v_call: TRBV6-4
cdr3_aa: CASRLAGGDTGELFF

v_call: TRBV9
cdr3_aa: CASSVAGGHTEAFF

v_call: TRBV10-1
cdr3_aa: CASSESQGLSYNEQFF

v_call: TRBV28
cdr3_aa: CASSLQQGVGSGNTIYF

v_call: TRBV6-1
cdr3_aa: CASSNTGISYEQYF

v_call: TRBV29-1
cdr3_aa: CSVDGGASSYNEQFF

v_call: TRBV9
cdr3_aa: CASSPGTSGYNEQFF

v_call: TRBV14
cdr3_aa: CASSPRGGRAYEQYF